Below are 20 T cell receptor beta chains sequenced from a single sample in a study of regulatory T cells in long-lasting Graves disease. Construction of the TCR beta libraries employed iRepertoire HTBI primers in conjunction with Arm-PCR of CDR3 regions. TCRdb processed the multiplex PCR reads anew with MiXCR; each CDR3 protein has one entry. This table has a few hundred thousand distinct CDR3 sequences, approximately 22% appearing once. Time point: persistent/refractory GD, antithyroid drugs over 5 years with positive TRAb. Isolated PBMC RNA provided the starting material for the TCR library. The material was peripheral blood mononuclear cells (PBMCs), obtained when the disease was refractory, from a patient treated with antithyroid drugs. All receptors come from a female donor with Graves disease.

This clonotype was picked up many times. CDR3 in amino acids: CASSPYGGQPQHF. The CDR3 DNA reads as TGTGCCAGCAGTCCATACGGGGGGCAGCCCCAGCATTTT. The chain has TRBV28 and TRBJ1-5, with D perhaps TRBD1 (5 bases). Germline CDR1 is MDHEN and CDR2 is SYDVKM. The length of the CDR3 is 13 residues. V was clipped by 5 bases and J by 7 bases, with 12 bases between them.

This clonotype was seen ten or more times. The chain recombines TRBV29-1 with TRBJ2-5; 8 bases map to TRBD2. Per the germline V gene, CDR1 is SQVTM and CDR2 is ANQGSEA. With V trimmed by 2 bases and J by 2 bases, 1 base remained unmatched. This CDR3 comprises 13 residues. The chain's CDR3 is CSVERGGQETQYF. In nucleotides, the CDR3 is TGCAGCGTTGAACGGGGGGGTCAAGAGACCCAGTACTTC.

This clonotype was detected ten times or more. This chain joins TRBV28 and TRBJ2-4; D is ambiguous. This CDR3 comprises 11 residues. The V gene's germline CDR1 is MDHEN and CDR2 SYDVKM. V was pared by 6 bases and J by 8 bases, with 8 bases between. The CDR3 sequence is CASSLSDIQYF. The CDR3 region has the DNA TGTGCCAGCAGCCTGTCTGACATTCAGTACTTC. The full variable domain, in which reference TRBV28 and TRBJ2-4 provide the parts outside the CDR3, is DVKVTQSSRYLVKRTGEKVFLECVQDMDHENMFWYRQDPGLGLRLIYFSYDVKMKEKGDIPEGYSVSREKKERFSLILESASTNQTSMYLCASSLSDIQYFGAGTRLSVL.

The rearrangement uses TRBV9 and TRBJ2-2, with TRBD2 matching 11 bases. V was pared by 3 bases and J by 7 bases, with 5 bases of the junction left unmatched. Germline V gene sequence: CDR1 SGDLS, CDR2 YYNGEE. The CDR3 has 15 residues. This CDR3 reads CASSDSGGAGGELFF. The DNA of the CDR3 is TGTGCCAGCAGCGATAGCGGGGGGGCTGGCGGGGAGCTGTTTTTT.

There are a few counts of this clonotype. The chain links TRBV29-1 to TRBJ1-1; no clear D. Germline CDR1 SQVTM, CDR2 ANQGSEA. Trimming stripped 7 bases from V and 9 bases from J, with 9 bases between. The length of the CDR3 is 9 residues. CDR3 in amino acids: CSAGPQAFF. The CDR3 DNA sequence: TGCAGCGCCGGCCCTCAAGCTTTCTTT.

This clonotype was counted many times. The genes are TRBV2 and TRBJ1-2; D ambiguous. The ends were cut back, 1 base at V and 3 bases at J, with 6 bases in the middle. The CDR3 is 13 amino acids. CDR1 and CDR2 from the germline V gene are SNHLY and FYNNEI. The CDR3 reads CASSEGGYYGYTF. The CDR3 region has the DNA TGTGCCAGCAGTGAAGGAGGGTACTATGGCTACACCTTC. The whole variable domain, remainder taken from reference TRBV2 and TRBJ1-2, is EPEVTQTPSHQVTQMGQEVILRCVPISNHLYFYWYRQILGQKVEFLVSFYNNEISEKSEIFDDQFSVERPDGSNFTLKIRSTKLEDSAMYFCASSEGGYYGYTFGSGTRLTVV.

The CDR3, as DNA: TGTGCCAGTAGTATTGCCGGGACAGGCTCGTCCCAGTACTTC. As protein: CASSIAGTGSSQYF. The chain is built from TRBV19 and TRBJ2-5, with 8 nucleotides matching TRBD1. Germline-derived CDR1 and CDR2 are LNHDA and SQIVND (reference sequence). This CDR3 is 14 amino acids long. V dropped 3 bases and J dropped 9; count of bases not matched to a gene: 9.

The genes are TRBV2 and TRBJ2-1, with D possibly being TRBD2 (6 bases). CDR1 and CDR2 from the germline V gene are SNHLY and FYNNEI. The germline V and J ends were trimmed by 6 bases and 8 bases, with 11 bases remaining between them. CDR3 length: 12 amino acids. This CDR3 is CASRGTLDEQFF. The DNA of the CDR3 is TGTGCCAGCAGGGGGACTTTGGATGAGCAGTTCTTC.

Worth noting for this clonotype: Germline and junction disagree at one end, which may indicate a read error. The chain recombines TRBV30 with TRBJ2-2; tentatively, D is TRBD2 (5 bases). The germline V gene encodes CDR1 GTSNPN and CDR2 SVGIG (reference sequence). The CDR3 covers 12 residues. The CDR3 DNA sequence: TGTGCCTGGATGGCAATGACCGGGGAGCTGTTTTTC. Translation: CAWMAMTGELFF.

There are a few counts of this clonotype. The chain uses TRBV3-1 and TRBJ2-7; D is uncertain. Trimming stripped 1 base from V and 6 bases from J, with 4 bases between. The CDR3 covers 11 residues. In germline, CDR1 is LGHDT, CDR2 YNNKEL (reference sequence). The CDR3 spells CASSQGSEQYF. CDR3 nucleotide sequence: TGTGCCAGCAGCCAAGGGTCCGAGCAGTACTTC.

The CDR3 sequence: CASSWGPHSGEPMNTEAFF. Here the CDR3 DNA reads TGTGCCAGCAGCTGGGGGCCACACTCAGGGGAGCCTATGAACACTGAAGCTTTCTTT. The chain links TRBV11-2 to TRBJ1-1, with D possibly matching TRBD1 (6 bases). V was shortened by 4 bases and J by 0 bases, with 24 bases between the two germline ends. The CDR3 has 19 amino acids. Germline V gene lookup returns CDR1 SGHAT and CDR2 FQNNGV.

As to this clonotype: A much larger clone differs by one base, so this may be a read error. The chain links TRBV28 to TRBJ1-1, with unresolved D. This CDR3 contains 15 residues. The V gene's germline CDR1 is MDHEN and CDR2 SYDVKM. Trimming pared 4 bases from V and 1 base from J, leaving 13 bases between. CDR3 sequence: CASSSDGFPNTEAFF. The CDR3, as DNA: TGTGCCAGCAGTTCGGACGGATTCCCGAACACTGAAGCTTTCTTT.

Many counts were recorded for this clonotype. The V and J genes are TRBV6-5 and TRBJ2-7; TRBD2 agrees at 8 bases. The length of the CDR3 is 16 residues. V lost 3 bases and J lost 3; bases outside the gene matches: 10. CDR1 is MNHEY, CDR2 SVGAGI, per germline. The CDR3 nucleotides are TGTGCCAGCAGTTATCCCGGGACTAGGAATGGCTACGAGCAGTACTTC. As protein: CASSYPGTRNGYEQYF.

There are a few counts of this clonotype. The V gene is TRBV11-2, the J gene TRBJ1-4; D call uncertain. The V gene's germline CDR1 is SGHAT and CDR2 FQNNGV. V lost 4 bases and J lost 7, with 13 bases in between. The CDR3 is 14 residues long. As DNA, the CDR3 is TGTGCCAGCAGCTCAAGGGTCCCTTTTGAAAAACTGTTTTTT. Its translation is CASSSRVPFEKLFF. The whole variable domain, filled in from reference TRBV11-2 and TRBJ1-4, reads EAGVAQSPRYKIIEKRQSVAFWCNPISGHATLYWYQQILGQGPKLLIQFQNNGVVDDSQLPKDRFSAERLKGVDSTLKIQPAKLEDSAVYLCASSSRVPFEKLFFGSGTQLSVL.

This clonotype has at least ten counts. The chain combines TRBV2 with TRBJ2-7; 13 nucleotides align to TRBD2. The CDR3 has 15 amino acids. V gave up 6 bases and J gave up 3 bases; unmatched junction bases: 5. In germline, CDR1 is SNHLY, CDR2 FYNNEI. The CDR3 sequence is CASRLTSGGGYEQYF. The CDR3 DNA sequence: TGTGCCAGCAGGCTAACTAGCGGGGGGGGCTACGAGCAGTACTTC.

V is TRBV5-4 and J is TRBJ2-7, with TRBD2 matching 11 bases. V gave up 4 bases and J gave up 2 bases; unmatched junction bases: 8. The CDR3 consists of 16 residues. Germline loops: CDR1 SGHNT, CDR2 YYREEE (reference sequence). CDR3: CASSETSGSRTYEQYF. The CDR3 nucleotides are TGTGCCAGCAGCGAAACTAGCGGGAGTAGAACCTACGAGCAGTACTTC.

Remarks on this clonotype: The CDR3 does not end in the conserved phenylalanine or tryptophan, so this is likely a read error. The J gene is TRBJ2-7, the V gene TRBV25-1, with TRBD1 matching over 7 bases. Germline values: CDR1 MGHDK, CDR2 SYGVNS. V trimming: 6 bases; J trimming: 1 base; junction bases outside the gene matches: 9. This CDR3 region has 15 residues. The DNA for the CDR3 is TGTGCCAGCAGCCCCGACAGGGCCGAGTCCTACGAGCAGTACCTC. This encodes CASSPDRAESYEQYL.

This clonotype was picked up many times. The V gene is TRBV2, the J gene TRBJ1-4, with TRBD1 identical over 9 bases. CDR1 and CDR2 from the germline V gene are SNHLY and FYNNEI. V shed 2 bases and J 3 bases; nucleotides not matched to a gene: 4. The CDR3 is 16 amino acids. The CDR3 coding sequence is TGTGCCAGCAGTGAAATGGGACAGGGACCTAATGAAAAACTGTTTTTT. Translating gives CASSEMGQGPNEKLFF.

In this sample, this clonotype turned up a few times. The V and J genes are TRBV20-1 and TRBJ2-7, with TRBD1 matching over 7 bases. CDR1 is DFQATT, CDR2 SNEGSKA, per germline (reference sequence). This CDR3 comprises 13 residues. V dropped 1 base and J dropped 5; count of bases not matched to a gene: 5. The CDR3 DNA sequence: TGCAGTGCTAGAGTAGGGGGCATCGACGAGCAGTACTTC. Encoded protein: CSARVGGIDEQYF.

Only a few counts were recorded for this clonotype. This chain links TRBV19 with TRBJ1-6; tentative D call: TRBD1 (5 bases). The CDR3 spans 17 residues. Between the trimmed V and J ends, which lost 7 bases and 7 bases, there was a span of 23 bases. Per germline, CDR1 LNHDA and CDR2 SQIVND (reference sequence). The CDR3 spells CASTDPGTGRDNSPLHF. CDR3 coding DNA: TGTGCCAGTACCGACCCGGGCACGGGACGGGACAATTCACCCCTCCACTTT.